The entry below describes one T cell receptor (beta chain). Its specificity is unknown. The data originate from a study of immune cell composition in non-small cell lung cancer. Study-wide findings and caveats: Lung adenocarcinomas had lower top 10 clone scores and clonality than squamous tumours. It was not proven that tumour-reactive clones equal dominant tumour-associated clones. Tumour-associated clones >0.5% occurred in approximately 34% of adenocarcinomas, less than 80% of squamous.

Generated by immunoSEQ multiplex PCR, the TCRdb table keeps only in-frame clones and is missing some. There are 2,900 or so clones in the sample; 81% occur only once, and roughly 20% lies in the top ten. DNA was extracted from unsorted cell suspensions stored frozen. Sequenced: lung tumor tissue. The TCR was taken from a human donor with non-small cell lung cancer.

This CDR3 is CASSPGTGASSYEQYF. DNA for the CDR3: TGTGCCAGCAGTCCCGGGACAGGGGCCTCCTCCTACGAGCAGTACTTC. The chain combines TRBV27 with TRBJ2-7; TRBD1 matches at 10 bases. This CDR3 region has 16 residues. The germline V gene encodes CDR1 MNHEY and CDR2 SMNVEV (reference sequence). Trimming at V came to 5 bases and at J to 0 bases, leaving 7 bases not matched to a gene.